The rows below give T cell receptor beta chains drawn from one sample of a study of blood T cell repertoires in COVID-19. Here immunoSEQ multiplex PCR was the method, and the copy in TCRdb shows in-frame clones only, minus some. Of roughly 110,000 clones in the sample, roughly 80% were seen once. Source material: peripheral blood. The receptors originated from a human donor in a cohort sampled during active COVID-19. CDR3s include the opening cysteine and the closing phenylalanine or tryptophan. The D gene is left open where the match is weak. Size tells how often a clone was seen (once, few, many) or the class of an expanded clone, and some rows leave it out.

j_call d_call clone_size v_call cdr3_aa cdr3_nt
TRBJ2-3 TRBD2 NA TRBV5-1 CASSFTGLAGGRITDTQYF TGCGCCAGCAGCTTCACGGGACTAGCGGGAGGGAGAATCACAGATACGCAGTATTTT
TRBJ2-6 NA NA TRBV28 CASSLQFYSGANVLTF TGTGCCAGCAGTTTACAGTTTTACTCTGGGGCCAACGTCCTGACTTTC
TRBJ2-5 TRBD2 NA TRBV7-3 CASSTSGSRQETQYF TGTGCCAGCAGCACTAGCGGGAGTCGGCAAGAGACCCAGTACTTC
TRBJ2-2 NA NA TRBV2 CASSELDRDTGELFF TGTGCCAGCAGTGAATTGGACAGAGACACCGGGGAGCTGTTTTTT
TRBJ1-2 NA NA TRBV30 CAWRNRNYGYTF TGTGCCTGGAGGAACAGGAATTATGGCTACACCTTC
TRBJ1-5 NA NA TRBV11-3 CASSFRIISNQPQHF TGTGCCAGCAGCTTCAGGATTATTAGCAATCAGCCCCAGCATTTT
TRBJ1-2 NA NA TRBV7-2 CASSLGQINYGYTF TGTGCCAGCAGCTTAGGACAGATAAACTATGGCTACACCTTC
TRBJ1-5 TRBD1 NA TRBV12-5 CASGLSGQGRNQPQHF TGTGCTAGTGGTTTGTCCGGACAGGGTCGCAATCAGCCCCAGCATTTT
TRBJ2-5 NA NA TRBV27 CASSSGDTVLGTQYF TGTGCCAGCAGTTCCGGGGACACCGTCTTGGGGACCCAGTACTTC
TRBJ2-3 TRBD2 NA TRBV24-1 CATSDRTSGSTDTQYF TGTGCCACCAGTGACCGTACTAGCGGAAGCACAGATACGCAGTATTTT
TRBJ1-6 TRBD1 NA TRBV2 CASSAQGADNSPLHF TGTGCCAGCAGCGCACAGGGGGCCGATAATTCACCCCTCCACTTT
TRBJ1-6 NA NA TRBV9 CASSVGPPGSPLHF TGTGCCAGCAGCGTAGGTCCTCCCGGGTCACCCCTCCACTTT
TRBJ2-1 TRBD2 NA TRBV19 CASSLSLAGVYEQFF TGTGCCAGTAGTCTGTCGCTAGCGGGAGTGTATGAGCAGTTCTTC
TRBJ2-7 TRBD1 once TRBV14 CASGRQGGSGYYYEQYF TGTGCCAGCGGGCGACAGGGTGGTTCGGGGTACTACTACGAGCAGTACTTC
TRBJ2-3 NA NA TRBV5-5 CASSLVARGSTDTQYF TGTGCCAGCAGCTTGGTAGCGCGTGGATCCACAGATACGCAGTATTTT
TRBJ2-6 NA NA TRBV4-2 CASSQVGQAGANVLTF TGTGCCAGCAGCCAAGTAGGCCAGGCTGGGGCCAACGTCCTGACTTTC
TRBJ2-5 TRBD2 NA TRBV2 CASSVLSGETQYF TGTGCCAGCAGTGTTCTTAGCGGGGAGACCCAGTACTTC
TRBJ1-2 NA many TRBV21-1 CASPRDRGSGYTF TGTGCCAGCCCACGGGACAGGGGGTCTGGCTACACCTTC
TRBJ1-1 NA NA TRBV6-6 CASSSLGGTEAFF TGTGCCAGCAGTTCGTTGGGGGGCACTGAAGCTTTCTTT
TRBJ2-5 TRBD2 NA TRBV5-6 CASSLQLAGRETQYF TGTGCCAGCAGCTTGCAGCTAGCGGGGAGAGAGACCCAGTACTTC
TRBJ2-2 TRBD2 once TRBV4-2 CASSQDYLAGGELFF TGTGCCAGCAGCCAAGATTACCTAGCGGGGGGGGAGCTGTTTTTT
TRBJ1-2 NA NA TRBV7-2 CASSFRGGEGYTF TGTGCCAGCAGCTTCCGCGGAGGGGAAGGCTACACCTTC
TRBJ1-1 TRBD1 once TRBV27 CASEPRTGGTEAFF TGTGCCAGCGAGCCTCGGACAGGGGGCACTGAAGCTTTCTTT
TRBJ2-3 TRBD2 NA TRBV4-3 CASSQATSGRADTQYF TGCGCCAGCAGCCAAGCCACTAGCGGGAGGGCAGATACGCAGTATTTT
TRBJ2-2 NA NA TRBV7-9 CAPAGGDTGELFF TGTGCCCCCGCCGGAGGGGACACCGGGGAGCTGTTTTTT
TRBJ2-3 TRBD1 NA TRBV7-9 CASSLAAGGDTQYF TGTGCCAGCAGCTTAGCGGCAGGGGGAGATACGCAGTATTTT
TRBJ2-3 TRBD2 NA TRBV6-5 CATSLGAGGADTQYF TGTGCCACTTCCCTCGGGGCGGGGGGGGCAGATACGCAGTATTTT
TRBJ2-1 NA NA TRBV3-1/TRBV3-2 CASRSGRFLRGEQFF TGTGCCAGCAGGAGTGGGCGCTTCTTAAGGGGTGAGCAGTTCTTC
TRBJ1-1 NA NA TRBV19 CASSTQPGDTEAFF TGTGCCAGTAGTACCCAACCGGGGGACACTGAAGCTTTCTTT
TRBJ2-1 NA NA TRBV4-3 CASSQGSLAGSEQFF TGCGCCAGCAGCCAAGGGAGTCTCGCGGGGAGTGAGCAGTTCTTC
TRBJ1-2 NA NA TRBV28 CASSQTGFGYTF TGTGCCAGCAGTCAAACAGGGTTTGGCTACACCTTC
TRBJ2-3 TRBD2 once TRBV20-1 CSASLAGIGTDTQYF TGCAGTGCTAGTCTAGCGGGAATCGGCACAGATACGCAGTATTTT
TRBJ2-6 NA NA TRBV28 CASRESSGANVLTF TGTGCCAGCAGGGAGTCCTCTGGGGCCAACGTCCTGACTTTC
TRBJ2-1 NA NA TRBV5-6 CASSFLAGDNEQFF TGTGCCAGCAGCTTTCTGGCAGGGGACAATGAGCAGTTCTTC